The sequence of this T cell receptor (beta chain) was determined in a study of blood T cell repertoires in COVID-19. Study details: PBMCs, B-cell-depleted T cells, or T cells provided the cDNA or gDNA that made up the material.

CDR1 is LNHDA and CDR2 is SQIVND in the germline V gene (reference sequence). Trimming removed 3 bases from V and 1 base from J; junction bases left unmatched: 1. The CDR3 spans 15 residues. The method was immunoSEQ multiplex PCR; TCRdb's version includes in-frame clones alone and lacks a portion of them. This sample has approximately 140,000 clones, with about nine tenths found just once. V is TRBV19 and J is TRBJ1-1, with 11 bases matching TRBD1. Input material: peripheral blood. The receptor comes from a woman aged 55-69 years with active or convalescent COVID-19. The CDR3 is CASSIGQGANTEAFF. The CDR3 nucleotides read TGTGCCAGTAGTATCGGACAGGGGGCGAACACTGAAGCTTTCTTT.